This TCR beta chain was recorded in a study of Graves' ophthalmopathy and Graves' hyperthyroidism. Study as a whole: Before any treatment was given, at initial diagnosis, peripheral blood was collected. Broader study findings: An 81.08% specificity and 87.88% sensitivity were achieved by a 13-signature model that separated ophthalmopathy from stable hyperthyroidism. The model forecast ophthalmopathy progression, reaching 60% to 71% sensitivity and around 72% specificity.

The V gene end was trimmed by 2 bases and the J gene end by 7 bases; junction bases not matched to a gene: 9. Germline loops: CDR1 LGHNA, CDR2 YSLEER. This CDR3 has 16 residues. A remark on this clonotype: The antigen remains unidentified.

RNA served as the template for amplifying TCR beta CDR3 regions. In the first round, RT-PCR was carried out with HTBI primers, and a multiplex PCR formed the second round. TCRdb used MiXCR to reprocess the multiplex PCR reads, holding one entry per CDR3 protein. The sample lists about 400,000 distinct CDR3 sequences, 15% to 17% occurring once. This receptor was identified in a woman under 30 with stable Graves' hyperthyroidism. The source material was peripheral blood. The chain employs TRBV4-3 and TRBJ2-5; TRBD2 aligns across 11 bases. Here the CDR3 DNA reads TGCGCCAGCAGCCAATCGACTAGCGGGGCAACCGGGACCCAGTACTTC. The encoded protein is CASSQSTSGATGTQYF.